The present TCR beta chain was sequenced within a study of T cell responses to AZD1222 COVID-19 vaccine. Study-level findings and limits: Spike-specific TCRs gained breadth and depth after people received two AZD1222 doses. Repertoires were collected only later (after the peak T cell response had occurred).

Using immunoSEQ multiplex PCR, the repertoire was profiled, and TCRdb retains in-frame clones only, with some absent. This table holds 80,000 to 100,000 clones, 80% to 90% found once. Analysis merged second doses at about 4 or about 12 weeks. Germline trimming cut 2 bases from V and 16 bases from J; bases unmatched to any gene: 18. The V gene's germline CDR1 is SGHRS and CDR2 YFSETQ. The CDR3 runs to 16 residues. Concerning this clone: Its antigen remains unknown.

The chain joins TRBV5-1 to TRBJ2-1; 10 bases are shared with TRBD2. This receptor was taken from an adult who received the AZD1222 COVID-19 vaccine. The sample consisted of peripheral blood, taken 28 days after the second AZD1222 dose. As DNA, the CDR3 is TGCGCCAGCAGCTTTGATGGGTCGCTAGCGGGGGTAGGATTATTCTTC. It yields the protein CASSFDGSLAGVGLFF. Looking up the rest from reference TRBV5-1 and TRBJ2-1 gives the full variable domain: KAGVTQTPRYLIKTRGQQVTLSCSPISGHRSVSWYQQTPGQGLQFLFEYFSETQRNKGNFPGRFSGRQFSNSRSEMNVSTLELGDSALYLCASSFDGSLAGVGLFFGPGTRLTVL.